The clone carrying this T cell receptor (beta chain) was observed once. Its antigen is not identified. PCR primers comprised 60 Vbeta and 13 Jbeta primers. Original analysis: An analysis that came later counted 70 million to 100 million unique TCR beta chains, 10 million to 11 million shared. Assay: immunoSEQ multiplex PCR; the TCRdb copy retains only in-frame clones and omits some. For V, J and clone size, that table is used; D and trimming come from the DNA. The repertoire holds around 120,000 clones, with approximately 72% as singletons. The entry originates in a study of cytomegalovirus exposure and HLA in healthy donors. General study points: About 150 TCR beta chains were listed as cytomegalovirus-associated.

The sequence derives from a woman aged 40 to 49 in good health and CMV-seropositive. Sequencing was done on a sample of PBMCs.

This CDR3 is CASEMRQGLSGELFF. The DNA of the CDR3 is TGTGCCAGCGAGATGCGACAGGGTCTGTCCGGGGAGCTGTTTTTT. The chain joins TRBV7-9 to TRBJ2-2, with 7 bases that match TRBD1. V gave up 8 bases and J gave up 6 bases; unmatched junction bases: 12. The V gene's germline CDR1 is SEHNR and CDR2 FQNEAQ (reference sequence). The CDR3 runs to 15 residues.